This T cell receptor beta chain stems from a study of shared clonotypes between healthy human individuals. On the study more broadly: Donors had three CD4 naive, three CD4 memory, two CD8 naive and one CD8 memory plate apiece. Study outcomes and limitations: The generation probabilities recorded for non-shared clonotypes fell below those of clonotypes shared by all four donors.

On this clone: Its antigen is as yet unknown.

The CDR3 spans 12 residues. CDR1 and CDR2 from the germline V gene are SNHLY and FYNNEI. Trimming cost V 2 bases and J 15 bases, with 14 bases left between them. The assay was run at deep level. In the original analysis: Filtering was not the same, since immunoSEQ gave junction-only sequences without quality scores. Profiled with immunoSEQ multiplex PCR; TCRdb holds only in-frame clones, not every one. V, J and clone size derive from that table, while D and trimming were established from the DNA sequence. The profile shows approximately 2,000,000 clones, roughly 92% of them singletons. The source of this sequence is a man younger than 35 in good health. Some clones in this sample may be carry-over from other donors' samples. The sequenced sample consisted of naive CD4+ T cells from PBMCs. Subset noted: CD45RA+ positively selected. The chain recombines TRBV2 with TRBJ2-1, with a possible D match to TRBD1 (5 bases). The CDR3 sequence is CASSETGRGPFF. The CDR3 nucleotides read TGTGCCAGCAGTGAAACAGGTAGAGGTCCGTTCTTC.